What follows are 15 T cell receptor beta chains derived from one specimen sequenced in a study of CD8+CD57+ T cells in acquired aplastic anemia. Patients selected for sequencing had displayed CD8+CD57+ cell expansion by flow cytometry. Genomic DNA served as template for TCR beta VDJ and CDR3 profiling. TCRdb re-called the reads through MiXCR, storing one row per CDR3 protein. The sample records about 200,000 distinct CDR3 sequences, approximately 60% being singletons. The sample comprised sorted CD4+, CD8+, or CD8+CD57+ T cells (not recorded which) from PBMCs. Receptors originate from a human donor with aplastic anemia.

The chain links TRBV24-1 to TRBJ2-5; no firm D call. V lost 1 base and J lost 3, with 5 bases in between. This CDR3 contains 13 residues. The germline V gene has CDR1 KGHDR and CDR2 SFDVKD. CDR3 region: CATSDFRKETQYF. The CDR3 DNA reads TGTGCCACCAGTGATTTTAGGAAAGAGACCCAGTACTTC.

The V call is TRBV2, the J call TRBJ2-7, with D unclear. CDR3 length: 14 residues. Germline V gene lookup returns CDR1 SNHLY and CDR2 FYNNEI. V gave up 5 bases and J gave up 2 bases, with 13 bases separating them. The CDR3 DNA follows: TGTGCCAGCAGTTTCAACGGGCATGCCTACGAGCAGTACTTC. It specifies CASSFNGHAYEQYF. Filled out from reference TRBV2 and TRBJ2-7, the complete variable domain reads EPEVTQTPSHQVTQMGQEVILRCVPISNHLYFYWYRQILGQKVEFLVSFYNNEISEKSEIFDDQFSVERPDGSNFTLKIRSTKLEDSAMYFCASSFNGHAYEQYFGPGTRLTVT.

This chain links TRBV7-9 with TRBJ2-2, with no clear D. Deletions cut 5 bases from V and 2 bases from J, with 15 bases between. The CDR3 has 16 residues. CDR1 is SEHNR and CDR2 is FQNEAQ in the germline V gene (reference sequence). The CDR3 DNA follows: TGTGCCAGCAGCCATATGGGAACACGAAACACCGGGGAGCTGTTTTTT. Its translation: CASSHMGTRNTGELFF.

The chain has TRBV20-1 and TRBJ1-1, with TRBD1 as a possible D gene (6 bases). Germline lookup yields CDR1 DFQATT and CDR2 SNEGSKA (reference sequence). The CDR3 consists of 18 residues. V dropped 1 base and J dropped 3 bases, with 24 bases sitting between them. The CDR3 region is CSARATGLWGVSDTEAFF. The CDR3 DNA follows: TGCAGTGCTAGAGCCACAGGGCTGTGGGGGGTTAGTGACACTGAAGCTTTCTTT.

J is TRBJ2-7 and V is TRBV20-1; tentatively, D is TRBD2 (6 bases). CDR1 and CDR2 from the germline V gene are DFQATT and SNEGSKA (reference sequence). With 1 base removed from V and 0 bases from J, the gap between germline ends came to 16 bases. The CDR3 sequence is 16 residues long. CDR3 sequence: CSARGLESRSSYEQYF. In nucleotides, the CDR3 is TGCAGTGCTAGAGGACTAGAGTCGCGGAGCTCCTACGAGCAGTACTTC.

The V gene is TRBV20-1, the J gene TRBJ1-1; 7 bases are shared with TRBD1. The CDR3 runs 12 residues. In germline, CDR1 is DFQATT, CDR2 SNEGSKA (reference sequence). The CDR3 spells CGSGQLNTEAFF. CDR3 coding DNA: TGCGGCTCGGGACAGTTGAACACTGAAGCTTTCTTT.

CDR3 DNA: TGTGCCAGCAGCCGTACACAGACAGGGGTGAACACTGAAGCTTTCTTT. It translates to CASSRTQTGVNTEAFF. This sequence joins TRBV9 and TRBJ1-1, with 8 nucleotides matching TRBD1. The V gene's germline CDR1 is SGDLS and CDR2 YYNGEE. V lost 4 bases, J lost 0 bases, and 8 bases stayed unmatched. There are 16 residues in the CDR3.

At least ten counts were recorded for this clonotype. The chain employs TRBV3-1 and TRBJ2-7; TRBD2 agrees at 7 bases. CDR3 length equals 15 residues. Looked up from germline, CDR1 is LGHDT and CDR2 is YNNKEL (reference sequence). Trimming took 3 bases from V and 0 from J; bases not matched to a gene: 5. The CDR3 region is CASSHWASGSYEQYF. The DNA for the CDR3 is TGTGCCAGCAGCCACTGGGCTAGCGGCTCCTACGAGCAGTACTTC.

The chain couples TRBV6-1 to TRBJ1-5, with 7 nucleotides matching TRBD1. Per the germline V gene, CDR1 is MNHNS and CDR2 is SASEGT. The CDR3 runs to 16 residues. V dropped 7 bases and J dropped 6; count of bases not matched to a gene: 15. The CDR3 DNA is TGTGCCAGCACCGCCAGAACTACAGGGGTTGTTCAGCCCCAGCATTTT. Translating it yields CASTARTTGVVQPQHF.

Concerning this clonotype: At one of its ends the junction is not consistent with the germline gene, which may arise from a read error. For the CDR3, the DNA is TGCGCCAGCAGCTTTGGGACTGCGGCGTTCTTC. Translating gives CASSFGTAAFF. This chain uses TRBV5-1 with TRBJ2-5; D may be TRBD2 (6 bases). Germline V lookup: CDR1 SGHRS, CDR2 YFSETQ. This CDR3 is built from 11 residues.

This rearrangement joins TRBV7-2 to TRBJ2-2; no clear D. The germline V gene has CDR1 SGHTA and CDR2 FQGNSA. The CDR3 sequence is 14 residues long. The V end lost 0 bases, the J end lost 9 bases, and 11 bases lay between the germline ends. The DNA for the CDR3 is TGTGCCAGCAGCTTAGCGGGGATGGCCTGGGAGCTGTTTTTT. As protein: CASSLAGMAWELFF.

The chain recombines TRBV7-9 with TRBJ1-1, with D unresolved. CDR3 length: 16 residues. The germline gives CDR1 SEHNR, CDR2 FQNEAQ (reference sequence). Trimming stripped 1 base from V and 4 bases from J, with 16 bases between. The CDR3 DNA reads TGTGCCAGCAGCTTAGGTACTCAAGGTTTCGGCACTGAAGCTTTCTTT. This codes for CASSLGTQGFGTEAFF.

The J gene is TRBJ2-3, the V gene TRBV5-4, with 7 bases identical to TRBD2. This CDR3 comprises 15 residues. The V gene end was trimmed by 0 bases and the J gene end by 2 bases; junction bases not matched to a gene: 3. Germline assignment: CDR1 SGHNT and CDR2 YYREEE (reference sequence). DNA for the CDR3: TGTGCCAGCAGCTTGGAGGCGGGGGACACAGATACGCAGTATTTT. Amino acids: CASSLEAGDTDTQYF.

V gene TRBV5-5 combines with J gene TRBJ2-1; 10 bases are a match to TRBD2. The ends lost 4 bases at V and 5 bases at J; junction bases unmatched: 6. The CDR3 has 15 residues. The germline V gene encodes CDR1 SGHKS and CDR2 YYEKEE (reference sequence). The CDR3 reads CASSPDSGRHNEQFF. Written as DNA, the CDR3 is TGTGCCAGCAGCCCCGATAGCGGGAGGCACAATGAGCAGTTCTTC.

The chain couples TRBV15 to TRBJ1-2, with 7 bases lining up with TRBD1. The J segment lost 4 bases and the V segment lost 0 bases, leaving 8 bases of the junction unmatched. This CDR3 spans 16 amino acids. Germline V CDR1 and CDR2: LNHNV, YYDKDF (reference sequence). Here the CDR3 reads CATSRDTRQGGYGYTF. The CDR3 DNA reads as TGTGCCACCAGCAGAGATACGAGACAGGGTGGCTATGGCTACACCTTC.